This T cell receptor (beta chain) was captured by sequencing in a study of shared clonotypes between healthy human individuals. Genomic DNA (from each subset) was split evenly across several immunoSEQ plates. The table came from immunoSEQ multiplex PCR; TCRdb's copy has only in-frame clones and leaves some out. This table holds approximately 2.1 million clones, 93% found once. The V and J ends lost 1 base and 8 bases respectively, with 17 bases between them. CDR3 length equals 16 residues. Germline V gives CDR1 SGHAT, CDR2 FQNNGV. Comment on this clone: Its specificity is unknown.

The study, taken as a whole, reports: Blood alone was sampled, and tissue repertoires likely differ. Rarefaction indicated that sorted-subset sequencing remained incomplete although depth was large. The study found lower generation probabilities in non-shared clonotypes than in those shared by all four donors.

This clonotype was sampled from a man aged 18 to 30 in good health. Some clones in this sample may be carry-over from other donors' samples. This chain links TRBV11-2 with TRBJ1-4; a weak D match, TRBD1 (6 bases). The specimen sequenced was naive CD4+ T cells from PBMCs. The subset: CD45RA+ positively selected. The chain's CDR3 is CASSLAGAGVGEKLFF. The CDR3 DNA sequence: TGTGCCAGCAGCTTAGCAGGGGCAGGGGTTGGGGAAAAACTGTTTTTT.